One and the same sample provided the 15 T cell receptor beta chains below, sequenced in a study of control samples from healthy donors and cancer patients. The table came from immunoSEQ multiplex PCR; TCRdb's copy has only in-frame clones and leaves some out. The repertoire consists of over 150,000 clones, with approximately 94% occurring once and the leading ten covering 4.5% to 6%. Material: blood. These receptors all come from a man aged 35-49 years in good health.

This chain's CDR3 is CATSPGRGDMNTEAFF. CDR3 nucleotides: TGTGCCACCAGCCCCGGGCGGGGGGACATGAACACTGAAGCTTTCTTT. V and J are TRBV15 and TRBJ1-1, with TRBD1 as a possible D gene (6 bases). Germline V lookup: CDR1 LNHNV, CDR2 YYDKDF (reference sequence). V lost 5 bases and J 0 bases, leaving 16 bases between the germline ends. The CDR3 is made up of 16 amino acids.

The chain couples TRBV21-1 to TRBJ1-5; the listed D gene, TRBD1, was not tested against the DNA. TRBV21-1 is marked as a pseudogene. The CDR3 is 16 residues long. The DNA for the CDR3 is TGTGCCAGCAGCAAAATCAACAGGGGGTTTGTAGAGCCCCAGCATTTT. Translation gives CASSKINRGFVEPQHF.

CDR3: CASSLSYGYTF. The DNA for the CDR3 is TGTGCCAGCAGTTTATCCTATGGCTACACCTTC. V usage is TRBV12-3 or TRBV12-4 and J usage is TRBJ1-2; D remains ambiguous. The CDR3 totals 11 residues. The germline V and J ends were trimmed by 2 bases and 4 bases, with 2 bases remaining between them.

This clone has a single count. CDR3 protein: CASSLGMFNEQFF. CDR3 bases: TGTGCCAGCAGCTTAGGGATGTTTAATGAGCAGTTCTTC. The chain uses TRBV7-7 and TRBJ2-1; no reliable D call. Trimming stripped 1 base from V and 7 bases from J, with 8 bases between. Germline V gene lookup returns CDR1 SSHAT and CDR2 FNYEAQ (reference sequence). CDR3 length equals 13 residues.

J is TRBJ1-3 and V is TRBV5-1; a possible D gene is TRBD1 (5 bases). CDR1 is SGHRS, CDR2 YFSETQ, per germline. This CDR3 has 15 residues. With 2 bases removed from V and 4 bases from J, the gap between germline ends came to 13 bases. In DNA form, the CDR3 reads TGCGCCAGCAGCTTTGATGGGGCTCGCGGAAACACCATATATTTT. It codes for CASSFDGARGNTIYF.

This clone was recorded a few times. This chain links TRBV11-2 with TRBJ1-2, with D hard to call. This CDR3 is built from 14 residues. Germline CDR1 is SGHAT and CDR2 is FQNNGV. The V and J ends lost 4 bases and 6 bases respectively, with 15 bases between them. CDR3: CASSSLSQRDGYTF. CDR3 in DNA: TGTGCCAGCAGCTCGCTTTCTCAAAGGGATGGCTACACCTTC.

This clone came up once. CDR3 DNA sequence: TGCGCCAGCAGCTTGTATTATCCCGGGACGGCGAACACTGAAGCTTTCTTT. It codes for CASSLYYPGTANTEAFF. The rearrangement links TRBV5-1 to TRBJ1-1, with D possibly TRBD1 on 5 matching bases. This CDR3 contains 17 residues. With 1 base removed from V and 1 base from J, the gap between germline ends came to 17 bases. Looked up from germline, CDR1 is SGHRS and CDR2 is YFSETQ.

This clone appeared once. The chain uses TRBV19 and TRBJ1-5; weak D call: TRBD1 (6 bases). The V end was cut by 7 bases, the J end by 7 bases, with 17 bases between. Germline V gene data show CDR1 as LNHDA and CDR2 as SQIVND (reference sequence). The CDR3 spans 14 residues. The CDR3 DNA follows: TGTGCCAGTATGGGGGGCGGGTTCTACCAGCCCCAGCATTTT. Residues: CASMGGGFYQPQHF.

This sequence joins TRBV6-5 and TRBJ2-2; D gene unclear. V was clipped by 2 bases and J by 0 bases, with 4 bases between them. Germline CDR1 and CDR2: MNHEY and SVGAGI. This CDR3 comprises 14 residues. CDR3 nucleotides: TGTGCCAGCAGTTACGGACCGAACACCGGGGAGCTGTTTTTT. Amino acids: CASSYGPNTGELFF.

V and J are TRBV28 and TRBJ1-4; D is unclear. Germline CDR1 and CDR2: MDHEN and SYDVKM. The V gene lost 6 bases and the J gene lost 4 bases, with 6 bases spanning the gap. This CDR3 has 12 residues. The CDR3 sequence is CASSPFNEKLFF. Written as DNA, the CDR3 is TGTGCCAGCAGCCCGTTTAATGAAAAACTGTTTTTT.

The chain couples TRBV27 to TRBJ1-5, with D tentatively TRBD1 (5 bases). The CDR3 covers 13 residues. The germline gives CDR1 MNHEY, CDR2 SMNVEV (reference sequence). The CDR3 reads CAIAQGIYQPQHF. CDR3 sequence (DNA): TGTGCGATCGCGCAGGGTATCTATCAGCCCCAGCATTTT.

The V gene is TRBV28, the J gene TRBJ1-4; perhaps TRBD1 as D (5 bases). V lost 11 bases and J lost 3, with 10 bases in between. Germline V gene data show CDR1 as MDHEN and CDR2 as SYDVKM. This CDR3 spans 12 amino acids. In nucleotides, the CDR3 is TGTGCCTCGGGCAGGGCTAATGAAAAACTGTTTTTT. Its protein product is CASGRANEKLFF.

The chain couples TRBV7-9 to TRBJ1-1; tentatively, D is TRBD1 (5 bases). Germline V CDR1 and CDR2: SEHNR, FQNEAQ (reference sequence). This CDR3 has 14 amino acids. Trimming removed 5 bases from V and 5 bases from J, with 15 bases in between. Written as DNA, the CDR3 is TGTGCCAGCAGCCCACCTAAGACAGATACTGAAGCTTTCTTT. Protein: CASSPPKTDTEAFF. Using reference TRBV7-9 and TRBJ1-1 for the parts outside the CDR3, the full variable domain is DTGVSQNPRHKITKRGQNVTFRCDPISEHNRLYWYRQTLGQGPEFLTYFQNEAQLEKSRLLSDRFSAERPKGSFSTLEIQRTEQGDSAMYLCASSPPKTDTEAFFGQGTRLTVV.

This rearrangement joins TRBV18 to TRBJ1-4, with D perhaps matching TRBD1 (5 bases). From germline, CDR1 is KGHSH and CDR2 LQKENI. This CDR3 contains 16 residues. Trimming removed 3 bases from V and 5 bases from J, with 16 bases in between. The CDR3 loop reads CASSPSPGSLNEKLFF. CDR3 bases: TGTGCCAGCTCACCCTCCCCAGGGAGCCTGAATGAAAAACTGTTTTTT. Supplemented by reference TRBV18 and TRBJ1-4, the full variable domain reads NAGVMQNPRHLVRRRGQEARLRCSPMKGHSHVYWYRQLPEEGLKFMVYLQKENIIDESGMPKERFSAEFPKEGPSILRIQQVVRGDSAAYFCASSPSPGSLNEKLFFGSGTQLSVL.

The chain couples TRBV30 to TRBJ1-2; TRBD1 agrees at 8 bases. V shed 0 bases and J 7 bases; nucleotides not matched to a gene: 7. CDR3 length equals 14 residues. Germline V lookup: CDR1 GTSNPN, CDR2 SVGIG (reference sequence). CDR3 nucleotide sequence: TGTGCCTGGAGTGTAGGGCAGGGGGCGTTTGGCTACACCTTC. Its translation is CAWSVGQGAFGYTF.